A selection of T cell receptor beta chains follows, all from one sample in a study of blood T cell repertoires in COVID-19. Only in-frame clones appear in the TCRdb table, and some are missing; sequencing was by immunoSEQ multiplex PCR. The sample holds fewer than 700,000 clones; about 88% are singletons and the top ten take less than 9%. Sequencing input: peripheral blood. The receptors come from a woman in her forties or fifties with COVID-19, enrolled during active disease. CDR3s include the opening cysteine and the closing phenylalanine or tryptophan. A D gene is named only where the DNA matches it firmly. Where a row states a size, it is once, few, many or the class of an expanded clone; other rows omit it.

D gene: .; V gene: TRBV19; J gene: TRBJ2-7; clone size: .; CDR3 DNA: TGTGCCAGTAGGCCCGCAGGAGGGGTCTACGAGCAGTACTTC; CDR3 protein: CASRPAGGVYEQYF
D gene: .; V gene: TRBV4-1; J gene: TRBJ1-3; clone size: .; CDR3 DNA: TGCGCCAGCAGCCAAGAAGCGGGGGGCACTGGAAACACCATATATTTT; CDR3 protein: CASSQEAGGTGNTIYF
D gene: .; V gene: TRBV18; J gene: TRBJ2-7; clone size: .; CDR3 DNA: TGTGCCAGCTCACCACTCCAGGCGGGCGAGCAGTACTTC; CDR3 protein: CASSPLQAGEQYF
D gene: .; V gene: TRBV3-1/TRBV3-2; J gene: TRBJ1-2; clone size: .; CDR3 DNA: TGTGCCAGCAGCCAAGAATCGGGGGTTAGCTACACCTTC; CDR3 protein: CASSQESGVSYTF
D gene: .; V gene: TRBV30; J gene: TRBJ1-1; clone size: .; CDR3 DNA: TGTGCCTGGAGCCCCGGGATTGGGGCTTTCTTT; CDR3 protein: CAWSPGIGAFF
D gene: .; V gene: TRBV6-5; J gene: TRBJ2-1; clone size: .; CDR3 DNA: TGTGCCAGCATGAGGTGGTTCGTTGGCAATGAGCAGTTCTTC; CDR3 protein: CASMRWFVGNEQFF
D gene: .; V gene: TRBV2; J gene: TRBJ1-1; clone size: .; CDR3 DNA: TGTGCCAGCATAAGCGGGTTCGGCTCTGAAGCTTTCTTT; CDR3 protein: CASISGFGSEAFF
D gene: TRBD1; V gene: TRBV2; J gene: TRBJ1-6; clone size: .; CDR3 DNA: TGTGCCAGTGTCAACCGGGACAGGGCAAATTCACCCCTCCACTTT; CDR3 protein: CASVNRDRANSPLHF
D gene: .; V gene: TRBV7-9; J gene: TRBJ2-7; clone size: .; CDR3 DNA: TGTGCCAGCAGCTTCTACAGGGACGAGCAGTACTTC; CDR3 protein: CASSFYRDEQYF
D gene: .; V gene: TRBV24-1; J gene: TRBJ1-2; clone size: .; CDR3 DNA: TGTGCCACCAGCCCGAACCCAAGACACCCCCTTAACTATGGCTACACCTTC; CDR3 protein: CATSPNPRHPLNYGYTF
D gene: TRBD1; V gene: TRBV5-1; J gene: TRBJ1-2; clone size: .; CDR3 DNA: TGCGCCAGCAGCCCCGCGACAGGGAATGGCTACACCTTC; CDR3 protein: CASSPATGNGYTF
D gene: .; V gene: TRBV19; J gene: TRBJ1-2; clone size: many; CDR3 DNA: TGTGCCAGTAGTATAGAAGAGAGGGGCTACACCTTC; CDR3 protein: CASSIEERGYTF
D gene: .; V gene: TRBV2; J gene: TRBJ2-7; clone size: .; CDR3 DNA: TGTGCCAGCATGGGGGGAATAGGTGAGCAGTACTTC; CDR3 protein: CASMGGIGEQYF
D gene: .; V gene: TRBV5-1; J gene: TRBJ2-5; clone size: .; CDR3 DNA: TGCGCCAGCAGCGCCTGGGGGGGCGAGGGAATGGCCCAGTACTTC; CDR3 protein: CASSAWGGEGMAQYF
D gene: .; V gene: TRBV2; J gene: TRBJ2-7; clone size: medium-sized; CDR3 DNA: TGTGCCAGCGGGATCCAGGGTGTCAACGAGCAGTACTTC; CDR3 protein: CASGIQGVNEQYF
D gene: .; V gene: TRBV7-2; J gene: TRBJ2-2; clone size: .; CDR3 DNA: TGTGCCAGCAGCCCCCCCGCGGGGGCCCGAACCGGGGAGCTGTTTTTT; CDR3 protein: CASSPPAGARTGELFF
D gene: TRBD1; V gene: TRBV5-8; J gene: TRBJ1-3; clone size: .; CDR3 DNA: TGTGCCAGCAGCTTGTTTCAGGGGGCGACTGGAAACACCATATATTTT; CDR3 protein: CASSLFQGATGNTIYF
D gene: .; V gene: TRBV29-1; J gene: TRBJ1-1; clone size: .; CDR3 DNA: TGCAGCGTTGTGAAGGACAGTGGGGCAGCTTTCTTT; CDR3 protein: CSVVKDSGAAFF
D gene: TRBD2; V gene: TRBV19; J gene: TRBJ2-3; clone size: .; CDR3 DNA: TGTGCCAGTAGTATCGGGAGGGAGCAAACAGATACGCAGTATTTT; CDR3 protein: CASSIGREQTDTQYF
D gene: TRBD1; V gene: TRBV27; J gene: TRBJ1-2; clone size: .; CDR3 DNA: TGTGCCAGCAGTTCAGGACAGGGTGGGGGAAGTAGCTATGGCTACACCTTC; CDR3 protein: CASSSGQGGGSSYGYTF
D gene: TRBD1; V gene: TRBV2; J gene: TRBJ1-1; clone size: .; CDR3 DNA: TGTGCCAGCAACATACAGGGGAGAGGAACTGAAGCTTTCTTT; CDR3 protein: CASNIQGRGTEAFF
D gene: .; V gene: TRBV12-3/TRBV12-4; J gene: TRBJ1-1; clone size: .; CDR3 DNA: TGTGCCAGCGGCCATGGGCGAAACACTGAAGCTTTCTTT; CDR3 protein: CASGHGRNTEAFF
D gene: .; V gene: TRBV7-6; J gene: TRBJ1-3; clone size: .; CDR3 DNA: TGTGCCAGCGGGGGCAGCTCTGGAAACACCATATATTTT; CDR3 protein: CASGGSSGNTIYF
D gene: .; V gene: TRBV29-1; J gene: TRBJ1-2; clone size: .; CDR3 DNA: TGCAGCGTTGAATCGCAGGGCGGCTATGGCTACACCTTC; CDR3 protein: CSVESQGGYGYTF
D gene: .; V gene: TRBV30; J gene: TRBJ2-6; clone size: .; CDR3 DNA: TGTGCCTGGAGGACAGCATCTGGGGCCAACGTCCTGACTTTC; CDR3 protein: CAWRTASGANVLTF
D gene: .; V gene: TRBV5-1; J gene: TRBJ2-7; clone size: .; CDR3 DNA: TGCGCCAGCAGCTACCAGGACACGGCAGATCTCGAGCAGTACTTC; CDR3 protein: CASSYQDTADLEQYF
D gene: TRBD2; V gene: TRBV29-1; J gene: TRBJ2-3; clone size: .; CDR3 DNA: TGCAGCGTTGCTAGCGGGGGATTCACAGATACGCAGTATTTT; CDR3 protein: CSVASGGFTDTQYF
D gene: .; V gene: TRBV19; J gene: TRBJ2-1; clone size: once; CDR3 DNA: TGTGCCACCCTGGGGGGGGCTCCAGGCAAGTTCTTC; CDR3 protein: CATLGGAPGKFF
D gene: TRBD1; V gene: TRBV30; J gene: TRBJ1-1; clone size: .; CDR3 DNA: TGTGGGCTCCTTCCGGGACAGGGTTTGGCTGAAGCTTTCTTT; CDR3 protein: CGLLPGQGLAEAFF
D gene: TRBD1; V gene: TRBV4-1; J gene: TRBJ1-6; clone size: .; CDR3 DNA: TGCGCCAGCAGCCAAGATACAGGGGCCACCTATAATTCACCCCTCCACTTT; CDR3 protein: CASSQDTGATYNSPLHF
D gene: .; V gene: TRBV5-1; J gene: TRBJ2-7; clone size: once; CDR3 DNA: TGCGCCAGCAGCGTGACTACGTGGCGTATCGAGCAGTACTTC; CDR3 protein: CASSVTTWRIEQYF
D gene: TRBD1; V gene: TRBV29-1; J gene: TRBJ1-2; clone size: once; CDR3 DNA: TGCAGCGTTGGATGGGGACAGGGGATGTCGGGCGATGGCTACACCTTC; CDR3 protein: CSVGWGQGMSGDGYTF
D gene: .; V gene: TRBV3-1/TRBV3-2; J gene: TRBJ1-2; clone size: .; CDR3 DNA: TGTGCCAGCAGCCCAACAGGATCGGGTGGCTACACCTTC; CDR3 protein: CASSPTGSGGYTF
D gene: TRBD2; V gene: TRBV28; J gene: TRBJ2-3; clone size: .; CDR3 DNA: TGTGCCAGCAGACGGGGGGGGAGCACAGATACGCAGTATTTT; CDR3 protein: CASRRGGSTDTQYF
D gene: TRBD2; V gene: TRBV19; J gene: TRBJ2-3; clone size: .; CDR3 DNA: TGTGCCAGTAGTTTATCCGGGACTAGAGATACGCAGTATTTT; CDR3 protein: CASSLSGTRDTQYF
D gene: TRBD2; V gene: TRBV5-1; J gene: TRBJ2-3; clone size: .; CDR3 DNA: TGCGCCAGCAGCTCCGGAGGAAGACGCGGGGGTCGCGCAGATACGCAGTATTTT; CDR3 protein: CASSSGGRRGGRADTQYF
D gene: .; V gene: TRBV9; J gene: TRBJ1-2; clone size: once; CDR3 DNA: TGTGCCAGCAGCTTGGACAGCTACTATGGCTACACCTTC; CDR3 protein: CASSLDSYYGYTF
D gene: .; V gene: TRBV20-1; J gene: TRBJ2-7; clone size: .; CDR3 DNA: TGCAGTGCTAGTGAGTGGGGGCATCACGAGCAGTACTTC; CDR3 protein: CSASEWGHHEQYF
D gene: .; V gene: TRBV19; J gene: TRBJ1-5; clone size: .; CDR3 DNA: TGTGCCAGTACCGCGGATGATCAGCCCCAGCATTTT; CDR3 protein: CASTADDQPQHF
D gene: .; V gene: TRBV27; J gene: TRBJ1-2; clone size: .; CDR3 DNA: TGTGCCAGCAGTCAGATCTCTATCGCAGGCTATGGCTACACCTTC; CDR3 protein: CASSQISIAGYGYTF
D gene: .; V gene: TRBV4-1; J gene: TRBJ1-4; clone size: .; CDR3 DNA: TGCGCCAGCAGCCAAGATCCAGGCAAAGAAAAACTGTTTTTT; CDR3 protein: CASSQDPGKEKLFF
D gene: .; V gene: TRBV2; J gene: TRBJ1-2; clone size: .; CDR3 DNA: TGTGCCAGCAGTGAAGAGCCGGGATACAGACACACCTTC; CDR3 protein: CASSEEPGYRHTF
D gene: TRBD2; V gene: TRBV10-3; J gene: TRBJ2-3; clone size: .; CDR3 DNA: TGTGCCATCAGTGCCCTAGCGGGAGATACAAAGGCCCCAGATACGCAGTATTTT; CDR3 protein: CAISALAGDTKAPDTQYF
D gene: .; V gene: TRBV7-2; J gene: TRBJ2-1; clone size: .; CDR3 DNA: TGTGCCAGCAGCCGGAACCAAGCGGAGCAGTTCTTC; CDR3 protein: CASSRNQAEQFF
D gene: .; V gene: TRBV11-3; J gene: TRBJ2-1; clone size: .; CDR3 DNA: TGTGCCAGCAGCTTAGCCCAAGGGGCCTACAATGAGCAGTTCTTC; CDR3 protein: CASSLAQGAYNEQFF
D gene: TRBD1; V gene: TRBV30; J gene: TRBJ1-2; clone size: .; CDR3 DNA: TGTGCCTCCGAACCGCCACAGGGGGTCGTTTTGGGTGGCTACACCTTC; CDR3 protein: CASEPPQGVVLGGYTF
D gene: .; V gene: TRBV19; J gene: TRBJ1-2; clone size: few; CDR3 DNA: TGTGCCAGTAGTACGCTTCAGGGTTTGGGCGGCTACACCTTC; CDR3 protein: CASSTLQGLGGYTF
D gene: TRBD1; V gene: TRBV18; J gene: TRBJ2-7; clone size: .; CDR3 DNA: TGTGCCAGCTCACCGATAGGACAGGGGGCGGGTGAGCAGTACTTC; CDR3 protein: CASSPIGQGAGEQYF
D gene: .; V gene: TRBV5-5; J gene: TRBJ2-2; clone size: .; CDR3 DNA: TGTGCCAGCAGCTCGGAAAACAGGGCCGGGGAGCTGTTTTTT; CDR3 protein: CASSSENRAGELFF
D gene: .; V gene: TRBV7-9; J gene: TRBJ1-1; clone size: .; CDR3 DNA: TGTGCCAGCAGCCCTAACAGGGCGGGCACTGAAGCTTTCTTT; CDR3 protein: CASSPNRAGTEAFF
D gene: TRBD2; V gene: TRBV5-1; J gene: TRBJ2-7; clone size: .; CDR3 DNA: TGCGCCAGCAGCTTTAGCGGGTTTCCCGAGTACGAGCAGTACTTC; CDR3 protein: CASSFSGFPEYEQYF
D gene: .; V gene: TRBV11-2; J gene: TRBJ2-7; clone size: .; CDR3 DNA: TGTGCCAGCAGCTTGACTAGTTACTACGAGCAGTACTTC; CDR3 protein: CASSLTSYYEQYF
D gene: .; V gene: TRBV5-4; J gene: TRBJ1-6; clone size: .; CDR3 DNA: TGTGCCAGCAGCCGTGGGGCAGGGTTGCCGGGTTCACCCCTCCACTTT; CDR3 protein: CASSRGAGLPGSPLHF
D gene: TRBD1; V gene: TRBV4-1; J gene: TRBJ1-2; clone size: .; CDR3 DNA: TGCGCCAGCAGCCAGTCCTTCGGCCGGGACAGGGGCGATCCGGGAACCTTC; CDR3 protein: CASSQSFGRDRGDPGTF
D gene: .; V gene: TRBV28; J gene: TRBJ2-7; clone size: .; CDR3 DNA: TGTGCCAGCAGTTTATGGGGTCAGGGGTACGAGCAGTACTTC; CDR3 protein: CASSLWGQGYEQYF